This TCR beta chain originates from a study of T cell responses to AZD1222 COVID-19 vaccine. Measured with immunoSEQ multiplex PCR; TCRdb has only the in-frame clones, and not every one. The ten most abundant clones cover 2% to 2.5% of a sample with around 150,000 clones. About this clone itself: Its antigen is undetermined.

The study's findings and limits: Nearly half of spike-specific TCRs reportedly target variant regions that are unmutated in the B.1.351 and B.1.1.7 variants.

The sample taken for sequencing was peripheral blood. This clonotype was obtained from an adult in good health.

CDR3 protein: CASSPISKTNTGELFF. CDR3 nucleotides: TGTGCCAGCAGCCCCATTAGCAAAACGAACACCGGGGAGCTGTTTTTT. The chain recombines TRBV9 with TRBJ2-2; unclear D gene. This CDR3 region has 16 residues. CDR1 SGDLS and CDR2 YYNGEE come from the germline V gene. The V and J ends lost 4 bases and 0 bases respectively, with 13 bases between them.